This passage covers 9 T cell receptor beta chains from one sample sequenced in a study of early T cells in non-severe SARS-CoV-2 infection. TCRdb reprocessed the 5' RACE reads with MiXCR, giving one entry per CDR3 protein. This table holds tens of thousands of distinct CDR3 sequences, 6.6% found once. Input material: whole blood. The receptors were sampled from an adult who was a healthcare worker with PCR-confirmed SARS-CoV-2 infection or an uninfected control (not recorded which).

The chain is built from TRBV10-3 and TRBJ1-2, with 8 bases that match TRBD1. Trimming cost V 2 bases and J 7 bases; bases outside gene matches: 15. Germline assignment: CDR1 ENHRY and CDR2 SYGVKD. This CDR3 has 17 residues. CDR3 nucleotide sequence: TGTGCCATCAGTGAGACTCAAGGACAGGGTGAGGCTCGTGGCTACACCTTC. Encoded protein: CAISETQGQGEARGYTF.

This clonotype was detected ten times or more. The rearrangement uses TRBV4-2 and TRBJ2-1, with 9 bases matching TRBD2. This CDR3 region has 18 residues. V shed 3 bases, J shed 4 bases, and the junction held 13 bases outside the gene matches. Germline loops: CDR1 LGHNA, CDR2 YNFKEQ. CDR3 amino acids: CASSQEARVAGVYNEQFF. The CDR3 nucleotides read TGTGCCAGCAGCCAGGAAGCCCGGGTAGCGGGAGTGTACAATGAGCAGTTCTTC.

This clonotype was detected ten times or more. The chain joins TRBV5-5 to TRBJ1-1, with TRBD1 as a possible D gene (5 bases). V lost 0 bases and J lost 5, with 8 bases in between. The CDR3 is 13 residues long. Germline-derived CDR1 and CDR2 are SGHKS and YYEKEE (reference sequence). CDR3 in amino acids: CASSLEGRTEAFF. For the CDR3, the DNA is TGTGCCAGCAGCTTGGAGGGGAGAACTGAAGCTTTCTTT.

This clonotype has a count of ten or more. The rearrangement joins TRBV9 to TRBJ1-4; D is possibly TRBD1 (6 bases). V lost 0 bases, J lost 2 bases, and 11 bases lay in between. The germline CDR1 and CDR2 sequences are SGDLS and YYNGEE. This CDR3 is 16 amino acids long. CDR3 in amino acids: CASSVGRGGTNEKLFF. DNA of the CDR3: TGTGCCAGCAGCGTAGGCAGGGGCGGCACTAATGAAAAACTGTTTTTT.

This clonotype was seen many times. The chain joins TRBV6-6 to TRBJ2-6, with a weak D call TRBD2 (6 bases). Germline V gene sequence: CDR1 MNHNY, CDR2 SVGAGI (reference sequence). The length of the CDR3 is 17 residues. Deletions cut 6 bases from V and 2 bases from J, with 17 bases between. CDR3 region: CASRLQRGGTGANVLTF. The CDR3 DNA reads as TGTGCCAGCAGGCTCCAACGGGGAGGAACTGGGGCCAACGTCCTGACTTTC.

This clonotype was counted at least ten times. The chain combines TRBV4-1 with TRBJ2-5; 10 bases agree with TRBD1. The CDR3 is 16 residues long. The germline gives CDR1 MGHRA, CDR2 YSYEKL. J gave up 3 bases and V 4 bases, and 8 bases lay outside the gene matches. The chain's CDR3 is CASSPTGQGGEETQYF. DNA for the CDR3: TGCGCCAGCAGCCCGACCGGACAGGGGGGAGAAGAGACCCAGTACTTC.

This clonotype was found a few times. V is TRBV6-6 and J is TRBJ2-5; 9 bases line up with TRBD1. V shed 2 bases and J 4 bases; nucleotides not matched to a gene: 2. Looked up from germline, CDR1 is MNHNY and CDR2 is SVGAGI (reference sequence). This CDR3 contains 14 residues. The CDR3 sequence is CASSYGTGLETQYF. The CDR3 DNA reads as TGTGCCAGCAGTTACGGGACAGGGTTAGAGACCCAGTACTTC.

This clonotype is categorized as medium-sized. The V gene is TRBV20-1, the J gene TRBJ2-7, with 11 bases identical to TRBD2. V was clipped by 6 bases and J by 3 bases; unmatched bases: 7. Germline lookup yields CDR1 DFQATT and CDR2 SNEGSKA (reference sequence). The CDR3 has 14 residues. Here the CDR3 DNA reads TGCAGTGCAAGACTAGCGGGACTAATCTACGAGCAGTACTTC. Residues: CSARLAGLIYEQYF.

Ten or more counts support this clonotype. DNA of the CDR3: TGTGCCAGCAGTTTATCGACTAGCGGGAGATTAAGCTCCTACGAGCAGTACTTC. Its protein product is CASSLSTSGRLSSYEQYF. The chain employs TRBV27 and TRBJ2-7; 12 bases align to TRBD2. This CDR3 is built from 18 residues. The J segment lost 0 bases and the V segment lost 0 bases, leaving 6 bases of the junction unmatched. Germline lookup yields CDR1 MNHEY and CDR2 SMNVEV (reference sequence).